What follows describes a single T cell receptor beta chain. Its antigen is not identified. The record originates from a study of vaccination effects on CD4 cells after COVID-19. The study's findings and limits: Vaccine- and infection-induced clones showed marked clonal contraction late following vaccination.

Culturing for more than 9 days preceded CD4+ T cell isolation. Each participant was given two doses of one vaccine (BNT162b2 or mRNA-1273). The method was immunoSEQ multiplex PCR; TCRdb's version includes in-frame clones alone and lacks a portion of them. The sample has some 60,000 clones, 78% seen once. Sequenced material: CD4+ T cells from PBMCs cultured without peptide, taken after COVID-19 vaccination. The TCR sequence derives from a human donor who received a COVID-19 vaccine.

The CDR3 protein is CASSHSGTDYGYTF. The CDR3, as DNA: TGTGCCAGCAGCCATTCCGGGACCGATTATGGCTACACCTTC. The J gene is TRBJ1-2, the V gene TRBV27; maybe TRBD1 (5 bases). CDR3 length: 14 amino acids. The V and J ends lost 6 bases and 5 bases respectively, with 16 bases between them. From germline, CDR1 is MNHEY and CDR2 SMNVEV (reference sequence).